The clone carrying this T cell receptor (beta chain) has a count of ten or more. As yet, its antigen is unknown. No conserved phenylalanine or tryptophan ends this CDR3, so it is likely a read error. Subjects with ophthalmopathy showed a Clinical Activity Score no lower than 3, a NOSPECS grade no lower than 4, and a duration shorter than 3 months. Uncontrolled infection, other autoimmune disease, pregnancy or lactation excluded patients. These data originate in a study of T cells in Graves' hyperthyroidism and ophthalmopathy. General study findings and limits: It was a median about 7.1 months before onset that the model predicted ophthalmopathy.

RNA transcripts yielded amplified TCR beta CDR3 regions. The HTBI primer set drove a first-round RT-PCR of the TCR CDR3. TCRdb itself ran the multiplex PCR reads through MiXCR, one entry per CDR3 protein. The repertoire holds 360,000 or so distinct CDR3 sequences, with around a sixth as singletons. This sequence originates from a woman aged 40 to 50 with Graves' ophthalmopathy. The material sequenced was blood.

This CDR3 reads CASSLTLTVELGYTS. In DNA, the CDR3 is TGCGCCAGCAGCCTGACTCTCACGGTTGAACTTGGCTACACCTCC. The J gene is TRBJ1-2, the V gene TRBV4-1; no clear D. CDR1 MGHRA and CDR2 YSYEKL come from the germline V gene. V lost 4 bases and J 7 bases, leaving 19 bases between the germline ends. This CDR3 is 15 amino acids long.